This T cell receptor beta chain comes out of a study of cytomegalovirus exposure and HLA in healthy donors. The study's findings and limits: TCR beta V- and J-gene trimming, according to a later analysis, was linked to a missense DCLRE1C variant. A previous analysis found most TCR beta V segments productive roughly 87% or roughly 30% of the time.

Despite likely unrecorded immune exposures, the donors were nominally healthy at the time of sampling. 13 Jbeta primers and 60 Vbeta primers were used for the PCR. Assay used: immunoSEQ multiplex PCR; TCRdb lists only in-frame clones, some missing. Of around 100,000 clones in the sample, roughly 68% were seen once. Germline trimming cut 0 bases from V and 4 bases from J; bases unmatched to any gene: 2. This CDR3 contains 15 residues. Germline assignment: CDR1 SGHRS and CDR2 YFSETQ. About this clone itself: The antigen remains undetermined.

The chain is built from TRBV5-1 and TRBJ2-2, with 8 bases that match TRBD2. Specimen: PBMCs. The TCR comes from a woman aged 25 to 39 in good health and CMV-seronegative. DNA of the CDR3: TGCGCCAGCAGCTTGGCAGCGGGAGTCACCGGGGAGCTGTTTTTT. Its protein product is CASSLAAGVTGELFF. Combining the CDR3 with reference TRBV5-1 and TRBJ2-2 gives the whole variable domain KAGVTQTPRYLIKTRGQQVTLSCSPISGHRSVSWYQQTPGQGLQFLFEYFSETQRNKGNFPGRFSGRQFSNSRSEMNVSTLELGDSALYLCASSLAAGVTGELFFGEGSRLTVL.